This is a list of T cell receptor beta chains from one sample in a study of blood T cell repertoires in COVID-19. Assay used: immunoSEQ multiplex PCR; TCRdb lists only in-frame clones, some missing. The sample yields about 240,000 clones, approximately 78% seen once. The source material was peripheral blood. These receptor sequences come from a woman of 80 years or more with COVID-19, enrolled during active disease. The CDR3 runs from the conserved cysteine through the conserved F or W. Fields, in order: CDR3 protein, CDR3 DNA, clone size, D gene, J gene, V gene. A D gene is named only where the DNA matches it firmly. Only part of the rows carry a size: once, few, many, or a class if the clone is expanded.

CDR3aa: CASSVQGRTEAFF
CDR3nt: TGTGCCAGTAGTGTACAGGGGAGGACTGAAGCTTTCTTT
abundance: .
d_gene: TRBD1
j_gene: TRBJ1-1
v_gene: TRBV19

CDR3aa: CSVAQGNTEAFF
CDR3nt: TGCAGCGTGGCACAGGGGAACACTGAAGCTTTCTTT
abundance: .
d_gene: .
j_gene: TRBJ1-1
v_gene: TRBV29-1

CDR3aa: CASSKGKTSDTQYF
CDR3nt: TGTGCCAGCAGCAAAGGGAAGACTTCAGATACGCAGTATTTT
abundance: few
d_gene: .
j_gene: TRBJ2-3
v_gene: TRBV21-1

CDR3aa: CASSGAGGGTGELFF
CDR3nt: TGTGCCAGTAGTGGAGCGGGAGGTGGCACCGGGGAGCTGTTTTTT
abundance: .
d_gene: TRBD2
j_gene: TRBJ2-2
v_gene: TRBV19

CDR3aa: CATSDRGQGAAQYF
CDR3nt: TGTGCCACCAGTGATCGGGGACAGGGGGCAGCCCAGTACTTC
abundance: .
d_gene: TRBD1
j_gene: TRBJ2-5
v_gene: TRBV24-1

CDR3aa: CSASQAGAYEQYF
CDR3nt: TGCAGTGCTAGTCAAGCGGGAGCCTACGAGCAGTACTTC
abundance: .
d_gene: TRBD2
j_gene: TRBJ2-7
v_gene: TRBV20-1

CDR3aa: CASTRNSEDTEAFF
CDR3nt: TGTGCCAGCACCCGGAACTCGGAGGACACTGAAGCTTTCTTT
abundance: .
d_gene: .
j_gene: TRBJ1-1
v_gene: TRBV2

CDR3aa: CASSPSGDTEAFF
CDR3nt: TGTGCCAGCTCACCATCCGGTGACACTGAAGCTTTCTTT
abundance: .
d_gene: .
j_gene: TRBJ1-1
v_gene: TRBV18

CDR3aa: CASSLARVTQSPLHF
CDR3nt: TGTGCCAGCAGCTTAGCAAGAGTGACACAATCACCCCTCCACTTT
abundance: .
d_gene: .
j_gene: TRBJ1-6
v_gene: TRBV7-8

CDR3aa: CASSPGTSANNEQFF
CDR3nt: TGTGCCAGCAGCCCCGGGACTAGCGCTAACAATGAGCAGTTCTTC
abundance: .
d_gene: TRBD2
j_gene: TRBJ2-1
v_gene: TRBV9

CDR3aa: CAISEIRGLHTEAFF
CDR3nt: TGTGCCATCAGTGAAATCAGGGGACTACACACTGAAGCTTTCTTT
abundance: .
d_gene: .
j_gene: TRBJ1-1
v_gene: TRBV10-3

CDR3aa: CASSQTGRAFF
CDR3nt: TGTGCCAGCAGCCAAACAGGGCGAGCTTTCTTT
abundance: .
d_gene: .
j_gene: TRBJ1-1
v_gene: TRBV6-2/TRBV6-3

CDR3aa: CASASGLAASFTDTQYF
CDR3nt: TGTGCCAGCGCTTCGGGCCTAGCAGCCTCGTTCACAGATACGCAGTATTTT
abundance: .
d_gene: .
j_gene: TRBJ2-3
v_gene: TRBV28

CDR3aa: CASSGSGTGKAPLHF
CDR3nt: TGTGCCAGCAGCGGATCCGGGACAGGGAAGGCACCCCTCCACTTT
abundance: .
d_gene: TRBD1
j_gene: TRBJ1-6
v_gene: TRBV28

CDR3aa: CASSVDRGGPQHF
CDR3nt: TGTGCCAGCAGTGTCGACAGGGGAGGGCCCCAGCATTTT
abundance: .
d_gene: TRBD1
j_gene: TRBJ1-5
v_gene: TRBV2

CDR3aa: CASSSQGYNSPLHF
CDR3nt: TGTGCCAGTAGTAGTCAGGGGTATAATTCACCCCTCCACTTT
abundance: .
d_gene: .
j_gene: TRBJ1-6
v_gene: TRBV19

CDR3aa: CASSGQADPLYQPQHF
CDR3nt: TGTGCCAGCTCAGGGCAGGCAGACCCACTCTATCAGCCCCAGCATTTT
abundance: .
d_gene: .
j_gene: TRBJ1-5
v_gene: TRBV18

CDR3aa: CASSPVRGSSLNTEAFF
CDR3nt: TGTGCCAGCAGCCCTGTCAGGGGGTCATCGTTGAACACTGAAGCTTTCTTT
abundance: .
d_gene: TRBD1
j_gene: TRBJ1-1
v_gene: TRBV5-4

CDR3aa: CASSRQNTGELFF
CDR3nt: TGTGCCAGCAGCCGACAGAACACCGGGGAGCTGTTTTTT
abundance: .
d_gene: .
j_gene: TRBJ2-2
v_gene: TRBV6-6

CDR3aa: CASNRGTNEKLFF
CDR3nt: TGCGCCAGCAACAGAGGGACTAATGAAAAACTGTTTTTT
abundance: .
d_gene: .
j_gene: TRBJ1-4
v_gene: TRBV5-1

CDR3aa: CASGKGAKGNTGELFF
CDR3nt: TGTGCCAGCGGGAAGGGGGCGAAGGGGAACACCGGGGAGCTGTTTTTT
abundance: .
d_gene: TRBD1
j_gene: TRBJ2-2
v_gene: TRBV19

CDR3aa: CASSLQGQIGETQYF
CDR3nt: TGTGCCAGCAGTTTACAGGGACAGATAGGAGAGACCCAGTACTTC
abundance: .
d_gene: TRBD1
j_gene: TRBJ2-5
v_gene: TRBV27

CDR3aa: CASGMTRNQPQHF
CDR3nt: TGTGCTAGTGGAATGACACGAAATCAGCCCCAGCATTTT
abundance: once
d_gene: .
j_gene: TRBJ1-5
v_gene: TRBV12-5

CDR3aa: CASRTIDRGKETQYF
CDR3nt: TGTGCCAGCAGAACGATCGACAGGGGCAAAGAGACCCAGTACTTC
abundance: few
d_gene: TRBD1
j_gene: TRBJ2-5
v_gene: TRBV27

CDR3aa: CASSSRGSNQPQHF
CDR3nt: TGTGCCAGCAGCTCCCGGGGGAGCAATCAGCCCCAGCATTTT
abundance: .
d_gene: .
j_gene: TRBJ1-5
v_gene: TRBV5-6

CDR3aa: CASSRHRGTEAFF
CDR3nt: TGTGCCAGCAGCCGCCACAGGGGAACTGAAGCTTTCTTT
abundance: .
d_gene: TRBD1
j_gene: TRBJ1-1
v_gene: TRBV14

CDR3aa: CASRRQAGLDSPLHF
CDR3nt: TGCGCCAGCAGGCGACAAGCTGGTTTGGATTCACCCCTCCACTTT
abundance: .
d_gene: .
j_gene: TRBJ1-6
v_gene: TRBV5-1

CDR3aa: CAISESRPGRNQPQHF
CDR3nt: TGTGCCATCAGTGAGTCAAGGCCAGGTCGCAATCAGCCCCAGCATTTT
abundance: once
d_gene: .
j_gene: TRBJ1-5
v_gene: TRBV10-3

CDR3aa: CASSLRSTVGVPEQYF
CDR3nt: TGTGCCAGCAGTTTAAGGTCGACAGTTGGGGTACCCGAGCAGTACTTC
abundance: .
d_gene: .
j_gene: TRBJ2-7
v_gene: TRBV27

CDR3aa: CASSQGGTNSPLHF
CDR3nt: TGTGCCAGCAGCCAAGGCGGGACTAATTCACCCCTCCACTTT
abundance: .
d_gene: .
j_gene: TRBJ1-6
v_gene: TRBV11-3

CDR3aa: CASSVGPPGTGSEQYF
CDR3nt: TGTGCCAGCAGCGTAGGCCCCCCGGGGACAGGGAGTGAGCAGTACTTC
abundance: .
d_gene: TRBD1
j_gene: TRBJ2-7
v_gene: TRBV9

CDR3aa: CASNEAETQYF
CDR3nt: TGTGCCAGCAACGAGGCGGAGACCCAGTACTTC
abundance: once
d_gene: .
j_gene: TRBJ2-5
v_gene: TRBV2

CDR3aa: CASSPGGPRGQPQHF
CDR3nt: TGTGCCAGCAGCCCGGGAGGACCTCGAGGTCAGCCCCAGCATTTT
abundance: .
d_gene: .
j_gene: TRBJ1-5
v_gene: TRBV27

CDR3aa: CASSLATGAGANVLTF
CDR3nt: TGCGCCAGCAGCTTGGCCACGGGAGCTGGGGCCAACGTCCTGACTTTC
abundance: .
d_gene: .
j_gene: TRBJ2-6
v_gene: TRBV5-1

CDR3aa: CASSRRTGDTEAFF
CDR3nt: TGTGCCAGTAGTCGAAGGACAGGGGATACTGAAGCTTTCTTT
abundance: .
d_gene: TRBD1
j_gene: TRBJ1-1
v_gene: TRBV19

CDR3aa: CASSLALEVQETQYF
CDR3nt: TGTGCCAGCAGCTTAGCGTTGGAGGTTCAAGAGACCCAGTACTTC
abundance: .
d_gene: .
j_gene: TRBJ2-5
v_gene: TRBV7-9

CDR3aa: CAISDRDRASYGYTF
CDR3nt: TGTGCCATCAGTGACCGGGACAGGGCAAGCTATGGCTACACCTTC
abundance: few
d_gene: TRBD1
j_gene: TRBJ1-2
v_gene: TRBV10-3

CDR3aa: CSVVGGDEKLFF
CDR3nt: TGCAGCGTTGTAGGCGGGGATGAAAAACTGTTTTTT
abundance: .
d_gene: .
j_gene: TRBJ1-4
v_gene: TRBV29-1

CDR3aa: CASSQQGTTLGYTF
CDR3nt: TGCGCCAGCAGCCAACAGGGAACCACCCTTGGCTACACCTTC
abundance: .
d_gene: .
j_gene: TRBJ1-2
v_gene: TRBV4-1

CDR3aa: CASRRQVSYEQYF
CDR3nt: TGTGCCAGCAGACGACAGGTCTCCTACGAGCAGTACTTC
abundance: .
d_gene: .
j_gene: TRBJ2-7
v_gene: TRBV12-3/TRBV12-4

CDR3aa: CASSRAGLAGTDTQYF
CDR3nt: TGTGCCAGCTCCCGAGCCGGACTAGCGGGCACAGATACGCAGTATTTT
abundance: .
d_gene: TRBD2
j_gene: TRBJ2-3
v_gene: TRBV18

CDR3aa: CASSSRSYYEQYF
CDR3nt: TGTGCCAGCAGTTCGCGGTCTTACTACGAGCAGTACTTC
abundance: .
d_gene: .
j_gene: TRBJ2-7
v_gene: TRBV12-3/TRBV12-4

CDR3aa: CAILRGGAFF
CDR3nt: TGTGCCATTTTAAGAGGGGGCGCTTTCTTT
abundance: once
d_gene: TRBD1
j_gene: TRBJ1-1
v_gene: TRBV19

CDR3aa: CASSLYNQPQHF
CDR3nt: TGTGCCAGCAGCTTGTACAATCAGCCCCAGCATTTT
abundance: .
d_gene: .
j_gene: TRBJ1-5
v_gene: TRBV5-6

CDR3aa: CASSPHRGSNTGELFF
CDR3nt: TGCGCCAGCAGCCCGCATCGGGGATCGAACACCGGGGAGCTGTTTTTT
abundance: .
d_gene: .
j_gene: TRBJ2-2
v_gene: TRBV4-1

CDR3aa: CASSPDRNTYGYTF
CDR3nt: TGTGCCAGTAGTCCAGACAGGAATACCTATGGCTACACCTTC
abundance: .
d_gene: .
j_gene: TRBJ1-2
v_gene: TRBV19

CDR3aa: CASSFGTGDAFF
CDR3nt: TGTGCCAGCAGCTTTGGGACAGGGGATGCTTTCTTT
abundance: once
d_gene: TRBD1
j_gene: TRBJ1-1
v_gene: TRBV7-9

CDR3aa: CASTPQGRAGDTQYF
CDR3nt: TGTGCCAGCACCCCCCAAGGACGAGCAGGGGATACGCAGTATTTT
abundance: .
d_gene: .
j_gene: TRBJ2-3
v_gene: TRBV6-2/TRBV6-3

CDR3aa: CATSRTSGPNEQFF
CDR3nt: TGTGCCACCAGTAGGACTAGCGGGCCTAATGAGCAGTTCTTC
abundance: .
d_gene: TRBD2
j_gene: TRBJ2-1
v_gene: TRBV15

CDR3aa: CASSYSEGAEAFF
CDR3nt: TGTGCCAGCAGTTACTCGGAGGGGGCGGAAGCTTTCTTT
abundance: .
d_gene: TRBD1
j_gene: TRBJ1-1
v_gene: TRBV6-6